These 5 T cell receptor beta chains originate from one sample sequenced in a study of control samples from healthy donors and cancer patients. Sequenced by immunoSEQ multiplex PCR; TCRdb stores in-frame clones only, minus some. The data contain about 110,000 clones, around four fifths of them singletons. Sequences were obtained from blood. These receptors all come from a man aged 18 to 30 in good health.

This clone was observed a single time. The chain links TRBV30 to TRBJ2-5; 8 nucleotides agree with TRBD1. The CDR3 length is 16 residues. The V gene's germline CDR1 is GTSNPN and CDR2 SVGIG (reference sequence). The V and J ends lost 4 bases and 4 bases, in that order; junction bases with no gene match: 14. The DNA for the CDR3 is TGTGCCTGGAAATCACGGACAGGGTTTCCCTCAGAGACCCAGTACTTC. This codes for CAWKSRTGFPSETQYF.

This sequence joins TRBV27 and TRBJ1-1, with D possibly TRBD1 on 5 matching bases. Trimming removed 8 bases from V and 0 bases from J, with 7 bases in between. In germline, CDR1 is MNHEY, CDR2 SMNVEV (reference sequence). This CDR3 contains 12 residues. The chain's CDR3 is CASSGVNTEAFF. CDR3 DNA: TGTGCCAGCTCGGGGGTGAACACTGAAGCTTTCTTT.

V is TRBV6-5 and J is TRBJ1-2; D call uncertain. V was cut by 0 bases and J by 4 bases, with 15 bases left in between. The CDR3 has 16 amino acids. From germline, CDR1 is MNHEY and CDR2 SVGAGI. The CDR3 loop is CASSYSPPLLGYGYTF. For the CDR3, the DNA is TGTGCCAGCAGTTACTCACCTCCCCTACTAGGCTATGGCTACACCTTC.

This rearrangement joins TRBV7-6 to TRBJ2-5, with 10 bases lining up with TRBD2. The germline CDR1 and CDR2 sequences are SGHVS and FNYEAQ. The J segment lost 1 base and the V segment lost 2 bases, leaving 4 bases of the junction unmatched. The CDR3 spans 16 residues. CDR3 protein: CASSLTLAGAQETQYF. Here the CDR3 DNA reads TGTGCCAGCAGCTTAACCCTAGCGGGGGCCCAAGAGACCCAGTACTTC.

The CDR3 here is CASSRQGTYEQYV. In DNA, the CDR3 is TGTGCCAGTTCCCGACAGGGCACCTACGAGCAGTACGTC. V usage is TRBV6-5 and J usage is TRBJ2-7; 7 nucleotides agree with TRBD1. V lost 9 bases to trimming and J lost 2 bases; unmatched junction nucleotides: 7. The germline V gene has CDR1 MNHEY and CDR2 SVGAGI. This CDR3 spans 13 amino acids.